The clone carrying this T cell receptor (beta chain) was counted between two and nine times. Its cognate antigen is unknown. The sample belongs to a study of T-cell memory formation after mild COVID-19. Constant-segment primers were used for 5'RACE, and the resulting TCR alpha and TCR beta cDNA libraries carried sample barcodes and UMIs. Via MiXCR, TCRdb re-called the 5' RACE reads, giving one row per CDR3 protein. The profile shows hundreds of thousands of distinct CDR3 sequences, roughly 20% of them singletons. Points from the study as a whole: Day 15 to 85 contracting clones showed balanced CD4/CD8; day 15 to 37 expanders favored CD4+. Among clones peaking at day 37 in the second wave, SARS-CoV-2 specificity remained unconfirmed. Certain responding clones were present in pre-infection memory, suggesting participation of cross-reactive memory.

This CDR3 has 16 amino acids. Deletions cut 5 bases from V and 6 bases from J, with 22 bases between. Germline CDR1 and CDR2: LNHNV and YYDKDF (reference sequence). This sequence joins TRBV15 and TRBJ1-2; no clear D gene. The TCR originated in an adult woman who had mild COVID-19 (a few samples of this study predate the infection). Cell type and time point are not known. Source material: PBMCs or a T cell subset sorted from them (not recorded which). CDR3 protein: CATSPKSRTPFDGYTF. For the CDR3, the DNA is TGTGCCACCAGCCCAAAATCACGGACGCCCTTTGATGGCTACACCTTC.